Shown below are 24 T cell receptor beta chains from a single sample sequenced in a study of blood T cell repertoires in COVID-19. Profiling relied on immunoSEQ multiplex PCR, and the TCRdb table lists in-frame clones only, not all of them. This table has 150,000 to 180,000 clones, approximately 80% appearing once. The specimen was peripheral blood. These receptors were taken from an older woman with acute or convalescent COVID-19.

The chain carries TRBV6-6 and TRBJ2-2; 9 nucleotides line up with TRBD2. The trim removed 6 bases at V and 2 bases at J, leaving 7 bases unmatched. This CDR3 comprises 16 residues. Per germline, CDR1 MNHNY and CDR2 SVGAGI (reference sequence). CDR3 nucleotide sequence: TGTGCCAGCAGCTCCGGGACTAGCACAAACACCGGGGAGCTGTTTTTT. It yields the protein CASSSGTSTNTGELFF.

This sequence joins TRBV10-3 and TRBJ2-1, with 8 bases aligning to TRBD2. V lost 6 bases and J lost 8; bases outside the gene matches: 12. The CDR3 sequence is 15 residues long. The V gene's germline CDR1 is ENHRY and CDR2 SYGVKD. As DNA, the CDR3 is TGTGCCATCAGCGGTCACGCGGGGGGAATCTATGAGCAGTTCTTC. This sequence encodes CAISGHAGGIYEQFF.

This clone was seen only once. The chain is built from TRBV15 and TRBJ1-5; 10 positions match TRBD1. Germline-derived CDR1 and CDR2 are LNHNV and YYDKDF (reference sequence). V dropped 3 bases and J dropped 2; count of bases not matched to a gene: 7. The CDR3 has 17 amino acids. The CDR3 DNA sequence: TGTGCCACCAGCAGGGCCCTGGACAGGGGGGGCAATCAGCCCCAGCATTTT. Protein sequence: CATSRALDRGGNQPQHF.

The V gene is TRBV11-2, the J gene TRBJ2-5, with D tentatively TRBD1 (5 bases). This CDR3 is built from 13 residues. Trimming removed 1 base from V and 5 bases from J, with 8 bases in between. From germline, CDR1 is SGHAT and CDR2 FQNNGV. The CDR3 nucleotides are TGTGCCAGCAGCTTAGGATCAGGGGAGACCCAGTACTTC. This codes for CASSLGSGETQYF.

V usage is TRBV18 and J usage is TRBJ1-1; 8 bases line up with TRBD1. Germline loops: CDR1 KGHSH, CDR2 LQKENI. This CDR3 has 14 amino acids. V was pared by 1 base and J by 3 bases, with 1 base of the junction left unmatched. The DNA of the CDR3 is TGTGCCAGCTCACCACAGGACAGGGACACTGAAGCTTTCTTT. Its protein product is CASSPQDRDTEAFF.

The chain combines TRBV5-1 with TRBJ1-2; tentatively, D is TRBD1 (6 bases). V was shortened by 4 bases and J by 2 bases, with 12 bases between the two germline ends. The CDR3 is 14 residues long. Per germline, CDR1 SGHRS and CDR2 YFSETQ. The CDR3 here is CASSPTGQNYGYTF. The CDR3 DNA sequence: TGCGCCAGCAGCCCTACCGGACAGAACTATGGCTACACCTTC.

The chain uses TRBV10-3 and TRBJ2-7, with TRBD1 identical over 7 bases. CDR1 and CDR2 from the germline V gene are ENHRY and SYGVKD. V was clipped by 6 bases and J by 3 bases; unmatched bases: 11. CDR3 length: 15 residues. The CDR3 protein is CAISDRVRGSYEQYF. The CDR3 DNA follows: TGTGCCATCAGCGACAGGGTAAGAGGTAGCTACGAGCAGTACTTC.

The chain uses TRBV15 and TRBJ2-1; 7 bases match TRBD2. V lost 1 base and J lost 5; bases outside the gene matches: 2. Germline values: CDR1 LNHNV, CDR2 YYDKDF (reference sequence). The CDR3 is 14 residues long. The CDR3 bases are TGTGCCACCAGCAGAGGCGGGGGTAACAATGAGCAGTTCTTC. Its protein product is CATSRGGGNNEQFF. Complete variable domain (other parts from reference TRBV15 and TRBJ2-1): DAMVIQNPRYQVTQFGKPVTLSCSQTLNHNVMYWYQQKSSQAPKLLFHYYDKDFNNEADTPDNFQSRRPNTSFCFLDIRSPGLGDTAMYLCATSRGGGNNEQFFGPGTRLTVL.

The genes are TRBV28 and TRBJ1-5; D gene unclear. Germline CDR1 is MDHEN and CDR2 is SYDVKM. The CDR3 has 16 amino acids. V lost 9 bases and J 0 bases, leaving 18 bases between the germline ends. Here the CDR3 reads CASGRQALYSNQPQHF. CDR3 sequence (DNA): TGTGCCAGTGGTCGGCAGGCCCTCTATAGCAATCAGCCCCAGCATTTT. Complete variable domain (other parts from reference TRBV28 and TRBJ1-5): DVKVTQSSRYLVKRTGEKVFLECVQDMDHENMFWYRQDPGLGLRLIYFSYDVKMKEKGDIPEGYSVSREKKERFSLILESASTNQTSMYLCASGRQALYSNQPQHFGDGTRLSIL.

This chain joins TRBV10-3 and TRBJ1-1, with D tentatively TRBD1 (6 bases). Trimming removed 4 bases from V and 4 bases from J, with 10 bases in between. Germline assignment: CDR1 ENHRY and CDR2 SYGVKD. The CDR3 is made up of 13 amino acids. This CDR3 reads CAISVGGSTEAFF. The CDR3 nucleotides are TGTGCCATCAGTGTTGGGGGCTCCACTGAAGCTTTCTTT.

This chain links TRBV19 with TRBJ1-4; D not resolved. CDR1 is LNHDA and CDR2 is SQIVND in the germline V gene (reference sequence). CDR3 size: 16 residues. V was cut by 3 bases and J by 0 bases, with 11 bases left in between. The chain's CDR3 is CASSIRPAATNEKLFF. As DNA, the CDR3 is TGTGCCAGTAGTATCCGTCCGGCGGCAACTAATGAAAAACTGTTTTTT.

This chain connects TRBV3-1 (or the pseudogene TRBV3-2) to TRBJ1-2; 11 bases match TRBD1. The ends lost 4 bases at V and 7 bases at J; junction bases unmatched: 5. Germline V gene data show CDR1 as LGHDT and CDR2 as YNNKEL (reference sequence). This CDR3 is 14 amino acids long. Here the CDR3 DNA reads TGTGCCAGCAGCCTGGGACAGGGGGTAGTTGGCTACACCTTC. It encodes CASSLGQGVVGYTF.

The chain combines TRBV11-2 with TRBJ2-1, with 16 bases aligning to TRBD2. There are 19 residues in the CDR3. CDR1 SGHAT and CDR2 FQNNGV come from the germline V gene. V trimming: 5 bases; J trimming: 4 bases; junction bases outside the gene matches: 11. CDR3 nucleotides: TGTGCCAGCAGCCTATTGGGACTAGCGGGGGGGCCTAAATACAATGAGCAGTTCTTC. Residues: CASSLLGLAGGPKYNEQFF.

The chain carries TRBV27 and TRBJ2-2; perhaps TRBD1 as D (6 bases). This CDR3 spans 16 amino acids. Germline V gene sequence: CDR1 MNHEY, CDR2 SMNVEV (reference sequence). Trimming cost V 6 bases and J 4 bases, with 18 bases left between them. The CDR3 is CASRGARGPTTGELFF. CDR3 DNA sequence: TGTGCCAGCAGGGGCGCCAGGGGCCCGACCACCGGGGAGCTGTTTTTT.

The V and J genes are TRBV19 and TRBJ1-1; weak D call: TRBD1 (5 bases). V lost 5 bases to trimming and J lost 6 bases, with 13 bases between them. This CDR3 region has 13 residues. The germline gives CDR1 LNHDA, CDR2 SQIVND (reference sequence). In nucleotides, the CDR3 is TGTGCCAGTAGTCTCCAGGGTGGAGCTGAAGCTTTCTTT. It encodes CASSLQGGAEAFF.

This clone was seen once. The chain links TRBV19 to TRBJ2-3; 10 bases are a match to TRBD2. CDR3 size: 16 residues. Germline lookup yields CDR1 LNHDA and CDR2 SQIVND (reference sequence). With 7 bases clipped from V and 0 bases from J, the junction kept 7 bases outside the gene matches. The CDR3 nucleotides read TGTGCCAGTAAGGAGCGGGGGGGCCGAAGCACAGATACGCAGTATTTT. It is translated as CASKERGGRSTDTQYF.

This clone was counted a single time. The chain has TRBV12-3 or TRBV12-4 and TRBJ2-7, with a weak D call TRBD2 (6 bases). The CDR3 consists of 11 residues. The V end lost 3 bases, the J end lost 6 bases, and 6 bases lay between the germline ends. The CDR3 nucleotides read TGTGCCAGCAGTTTGGGGGGCGAGCAGTACTTC. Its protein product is CASSLGGEQYF.

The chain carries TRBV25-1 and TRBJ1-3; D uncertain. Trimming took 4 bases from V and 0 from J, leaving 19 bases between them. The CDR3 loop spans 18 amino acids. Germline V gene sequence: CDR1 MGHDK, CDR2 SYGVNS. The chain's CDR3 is CASSGTLETEDSGNTIYF. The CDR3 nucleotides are TGTGCCAGCAGTGGCACCCTGGAAACAGAAGACTCTGGAAACACCATATATTTT.

The CDR3 bases are TGTGCCAGCAGCTTAGCGGCGCTGGGTCAGGGGGCAGACGAGCAGTACTTC. The encoded protein is CASSLAALGQGADEQYF. This chain connects TRBV7-2 to TRBJ2-7; 8 bases agree with TRBD1. The CDR3 extends over 17 amino acids. Trimming removed 0 bases from V and 5 bases from J; junction bases left unmatched: 12. Germline V CDR1 and CDR2: SGHTA, FQGNSA. The whole variable domain, remainder taken from reference TRBV7-2 and TRBJ2-7, is GAGVSQSPSNKVTEKGKDVELRCDPISGHTALYWYRQSLGQGLEFLIYFQGNSAPDKSGLPSDRFSAERTGGSVSTLTIQRTQQEDSAVYLCASSLAALGQGADEQYFGPGTRLTVT.

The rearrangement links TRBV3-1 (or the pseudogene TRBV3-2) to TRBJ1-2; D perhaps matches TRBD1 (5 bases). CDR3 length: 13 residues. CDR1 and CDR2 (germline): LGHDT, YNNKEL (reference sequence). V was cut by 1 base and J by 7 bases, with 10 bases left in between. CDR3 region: CASSQAGTSGYTF. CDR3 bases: TGTGCCAGCAGCCAAGCAGGGACTAGTGGCTACACCTTC.

The CDR3 DNA follows: TGCGCCAGCGCTCAAACAGGGGGCACTGAAGCTTTCTTT. Amino acid sequence: CASAQTGGTEAFF. The rearrangement links TRBV5-1 to TRBJ1-1, with 8 bases lining up with TRBD1. Germline CDR1 is SGHRS and CDR2 is YFSETQ. J gave up 4 bases and V 7 bases, and 6 bases lay outside the gene matches. The CDR3 totals 13 residues. Complete variable domain (other parts from reference TRBV5-1 and TRBJ1-1): KAGVTQTPRYLIKTRGQQVTLSCSPISGHRSVSWYQQTPGQGLQFLFEYFSETQRNKGNFPGRFSGRQFSNSRSEMNVSTLELGDSALYLCASAQTGGTEAFFGQGTRLTVV.

The CDR3 spells CASSFGGGDQETQYF. The DNA of the CDR3 is TGTGCCAGCAGCTTTGGCGGGGGGGATCAAGAGACCCAGTACTTC. The chain recombines TRBV5-5 with TRBJ2-5, with TRBD2 identical over 9 bases. The CDR3 length is 15 residues. Trimming cost V 2 bases and J 2 bases; bases outside gene matches: 4. The germline V gene encodes CDR1 SGHKS and CDR2 YYEKEE (reference sequence). Variable domain in full (rest from reference TRBV5-5 and TRBJ2-5): DAGVTQSPTHLIKTRGQQVTLRCSPISGHKSVSWYQQVLGQGPQFIFQYYEKEERGRGNFPDRFSARQFPNYSSELNVNALLLGDSALYLCASSFGGGDQETQYFGPGTRLLVL.

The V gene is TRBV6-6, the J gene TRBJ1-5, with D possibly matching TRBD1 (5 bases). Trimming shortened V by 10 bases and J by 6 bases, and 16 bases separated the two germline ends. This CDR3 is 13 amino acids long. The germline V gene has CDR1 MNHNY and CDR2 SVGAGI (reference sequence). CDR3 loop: CATGRGTTQPQHF. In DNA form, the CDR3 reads TGTGCCACCGGAAGGGGAACGACTCAGCCCCAGCATTTT.

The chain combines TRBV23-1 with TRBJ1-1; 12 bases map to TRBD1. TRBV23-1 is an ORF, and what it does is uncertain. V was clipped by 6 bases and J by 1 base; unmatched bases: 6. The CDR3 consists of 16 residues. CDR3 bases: TGCGCCAGCAGCCGGGACAGGGGGCCGGGGAACACTGAAGCTTTCTTT. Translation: CASSRDRGPGNTEAFF.